These T cell receptor beta chains were read from a single sample in a study of beta chain features in type 1 diabetes. Produced via immunoSEQ multiplex PCR; TCRdb's table is partial and in-frame only. The table lists 640,000 or so clones, roughly 13% of them singletons, with 0.022% in the top ten. Material: naive CD4+ T cells from blood. The source is a man aged 18 to 35 with type 1 diabetes. Each CDR3 is given with its conserved first and last residue. A D gene is named only where the DNA matches it firmly. Size tells how often a clone was seen (once, few, many) or the class of an expanded clone, and some rows leave it out.

J	D	size	V	CDR3	DNA
TRBJ2-1	-	-	TRBV5-1	CASSLVVTTNEQFF	TGCGCCAGCAGCTTGGTCGTGACAACGAATGAGCAGTTCTTC
TRBJ2-1	-	-	TRBV18	CASSPEGTEQFF	TGTGCCAGCTCGCCCGAGGGGACTGAGCAGTTCTTC
TRBJ2-3	-	few	TRBV19	CASDTAGTSTDTQYF	TGTGCCAGCGACACCGCGGGGACGAGCACAGATACGCAGTATTTT
TRBJ2-3	-	-	TRBV5-5	CASSARDTWQYF	TGTGCCAGCAGCGCACGGGACACCTGGCAGTATTTT
TRBJ2-3	-	few	TRBV29-1	CSVETSTDTQYF	TGCAGCGTGGAAACTAGCACAGATACGCAGTATTTT
TRBJ2-3	-	few	TRBV7-2	CASSLVQGTDTQYF	TGTGCCAGCAGCTTAGTTCAGGGCACAGATACGCAGTATTTT
TRBJ2-3	TRBD2	-	TRBV9	CASSASSGGSYTQYF	TGTGCCAGCAGCGCCAGTAGCGGGGGTTCGTATACGCAGTATTTT
TRBJ2-3	TRBD1	-	TRBV5-1	CASSSGQGLTDTQYF	TGCGCCAGCAGCTCGGGACAGGGATTAACAGATACGCAGTATTTT
TRBJ2-7	TRBD1	-	TRBV7-2	CASSPTGGQNYEQYF	TGTGCCAGCAGCCCGACAGGGGGCCAAAACTACGAGCAGTACTTC
TRBJ2-1	-	few	TRBV7-8	CASIPNSGGTTYNEQFF	TGTGCCAGCATCCCCAACTCAGGGGGGACCACCTACAATGAGCAGTTCTTC
TRBJ1-5	-	-	TRBV6-1	CASSEAGTDSNQPQHF	TGTGCCAGCAGTGAAGCGGGAACAGACAGCAATCAGCCCCAGCATTTT
TRBJ2-3	TRBD2	-	TRBV25-1	CASSEGTSGVDTQYF	TGTGCCAGCAGTGAGGGGACTAGCGGGGTGGATACGCAGTATTTT
TRBJ1-5	-	-	TRBV4-1	CASSQAGSSNQPQHF	TGCGCCAGCAGCCAAGCTGGGAGCAGCAATCAGCCCCAGCATTTT
TRBJ2-1	-	few	TRBV7-9	CASSLALVSYNEQFF	TGTGCCAGCAGCTTAGCCCTCGTCTCCTACAATGAGCAGTTCTTC
TRBJ1-5	TRBD1	-	TRBV10-3	CAISTGDFEPQHF	TGTGCCATCTCTACAGGGGACTTCGAGCCCCAGCATTTT
TRBJ2-3	-	few	TRBV7-8	CASSPSRGTDTQYF	TGTGCCAGCAGCCCTTCGCGAGGCACAGATACGCAGTATTTT
TRBJ2-2	-	few	TRBV6-4	CASTNRQNTGELFF	TGTGCCAGCACAAACAGGCAAAACACCGGGGAGCTGTTTTTT
TRBJ1-5	TRBD1	-	TRBV7-9	CASSLLQGDQPQHF	TGTGCCAGCAGCTTATTACAGGGGGATCAGCCCCAGCATTTT
TRBJ1-1	-	few	TRBV4-1	CASSQDGHRTEAFF	TGCGCCAGCAGCCAAGATGGGCATAGGACTGAAGCTTTCTTT
TRBJ1-2	-	-	TRBV27	CASSSTGYGYTF	TGTGCCAGCAGTTCGACAGGCTATGGCTACACCTTC
TRBJ1-2	TRBD1	few	TRBV6-5	CASSYGTEPYGYTF	TGTGCCAGCAGTTACGGGACAGAGCCCTATGGCTACACCTTC
TRBJ1-1	-	-	TRBV2	CASRQLNTEAFF	TGTGCCAGCAGACAACTGAACACTGAAGCTTTCTTT
TRBJ2-7	TRBD1	-	TRBV7-2	CASSISAGQGPYEQYF	TGTGCCAGCAGCATTAGCGCTGGACAGGGGCCCTACGAGCAGTACTTC
TRBJ2-7	-	-	TRBV11-3	CASSLEGYEQYF	TGTGCCAGCAGCTTAGAGGGCTACGAGCAGTACTTC
TRBJ2-7	-	few	TRBV7-8	CASSLWPGLAYEQYF	TGTGCCAGCAGCTTATGGCCAGGGCTTGCCTACGAGCAGTACTTC
TRBJ1-1	-	-	TRBV2	CASNGQGTLNTEAFF	TGTGCCTCAAACGGGCAGGGGACATTGAACACTGAAGCTTTCTTT
TRBJ1-2	-	-	TRBV15	CATSSRGEESYTF	TGTGCCACCAGCAGCCGGGGCGAGGAGAGCTACACCTTC
TRBJ1-2	-	few	TRBV4-2	CASSQVNRVDYGYTF	TGTGCCAGCAGCCAAGTGAACAGGGTCGACTATGGCTACACCTTC
TRBJ1-2	TRBD1	-	TRBV4-1	CASSHPGQPTNYGYTF	TGCGCCAGCAGCCATCCGGGACAGCCAACCAACTATGGCTACACCTTC
TRBJ1-2	-	few	TRBV28	CASSLGGGYGYTF	TGTGCCAGCAGTTTGGGTGGGGGCTATGGCTACACCTTC
TRBJ2-1	TRBD1	few	TRBV6-6	CASSPGQWEQFF	TGTGCCAGCAGTCCGGGACAGTGGGAGCAGTTCTTC
TRBJ2-7	TRBD1	-	TRBV25-1	CASSEYGQGDYEQYF	TGTGCCAGCAGTGAATACGGGCAGGGGGACTACGAGCAGTACTTC
TRBJ1-1	-	-	TRBV18	CASSPTRTGEAFF	TGTGCCAGCTCACCAACCAGAACGGGTGAAGCTTTCTTT
TRBJ2-7	-	-	TRBV2	CASRALTGTGYEQYF	TGTGCCAGCAGAGCCCTGACCGGGACGGGATACGAGCAGTACTTC
TRBJ2-3	-	few	TRBV2	CASTSRQAITDTQYF	TGTGCCAGCACCTCACGGCAGGCGATCACAGATACGCAGTATTTT
TRBJ1-1	-	few	TRBV7-6	CASSSGTSLNTEAFF	TGTGCCAGCAGCTCCGGGACCTCTTTGAACACTGAAGCTTTCTTT
TRBJ2-1	-	-	TRBV29-1	CSVSPTASNEQFF	TGCAGCGTCTCGCCTACAGCGTCCAATGAGCAGTTCTTC
TRBJ2-7	-	-	TRBV27	CASSLSFGASSYEQYF	TGTGCCAGCAGTTTATCTTTCGGAGCTAGCTCCTACGAGCAGTACTTC
TRBJ2-2	-	-	TRBV9	CASSGLDGPNTGELFF	TGTGCCAGCAGCGGACTGGACGGACCGAACACCGGGGAGCTGTTTTTT
TRBJ1-2	TRBD1	few	TRBV29-1	CSVESTGANYGYTF	TGCAGCGTTGAAAGCACAGGGGCTAACTATGGCTACACCTTC
TRBJ2-5	TRBD2	-	TRBV9	CASSEGLAVYQETQYF	TGTGCCAGCAGCGAAGGACTAGCGGTGTACCAAGAGACCCAGTACTTC
TRBJ2-7	TRBD1	few	TRBV30	CAWSEGQGFYEQYF	TGTGCCTGGAGTGAGGGACAGGGGTTTTACGAGCAGTACTTC
TRBJ1-1	-	few	TRBV6-5	CASSEDYRETEAFF	TGTGCCAGCAGTGAAGACTACAGGGAAACTGAAGCTTTCTTT
TRBJ2-5	-	-	TRBV5-6	CASSLADEAGYQETQYF	TGTGCCAGCAGCTTGGCCGACGAGGCAGGTTACCAAGAGACCCAGTACTTC
TRBJ2-5	TRBD2	-	TRBV19	CASSIGVTSGEETQYF	TGTGCCAGTAGTATAGGGGTGACTAGCGGGGAGGAGACCCAGTACTTC
TRBJ1-5	-	few	TRBV30	CAWSVRWEQPQHF	TGTGCCTGGAGTGTTCGGTGGGAACAGCCCCAGCATTTT
TRBJ2-3	-	few	TRBV7-7	CASSTTNTDTQYF	TGTGCCAGCAGCACGACTAACACAGATACGCAGTATTTT
TRBJ2-1	-	-	TRBV6-1	CAWGGRGYNEQFF	TGTGCCTGGGGGGGCAGGGGCTACAATGAGCAGTTCTTC
TRBJ2-7	-	few	TRBV4-1	CASSRGPEQYF	TGCGCCAGCAGCAGGGGCCCCGAGCAGTACTTC
TRBJ1-3	-	-	TRBV30	CAWSVRKGRGNTIYF	TGTGCCTGGAGTGTACGGAAGGGGCGCGGAAACACCATATATTTT
TRBJ1-2	-	-	TRBV4-1	CASSQEDYGYTF	TGCGCCAGCAGCCAAGAGGACTATGGCTACACCTTC
TRBJ2-3	-	few	TRBV6-5	CASSSGPPTDTQYF	TGTGCCAGCAGCTCTGGGCCCCCCACAGATACGCAGTATTTT
TRBJ2-7	-	-	TRBV6-1	CASSGRATPYYEQYF	TGTGCCAGCAGTGGGCGGGCTACTCCTTACTACGAGCAGTACTTC
TRBJ1-4	TRBD1	-	TRBV10-3	CAISGSDRDIEKLFF	TGTGCCATCAGCGGCTCCGACAGGGATATTGAAAAACTGTTTTTT
TRBJ1-1	-	-	TRBV5-1	CASSLQSSGTEAFF	TGCGCCAGCAGCTTACAAAGTTCGGGGACTGAAGCTTTCTTT